Described below is a single TCR beta chain sequence and its context. The antigen is undetermined. Germline-derived CDR1 and CDR2 are SGDLS and YYNGEE. Trimming left V 0 bases short and J 7 bases short, with 14 bases between. The CDR3 is made up of 15 amino acids. Via MiXCR, TCRdb re-called the 5' RACE reads, giving one row per CDR3 protein. The table records under 300,000 distinct CDR3 sequences, around a tenth of them present only once. The data originate from a study of CD8 T cells in ankylosing spondylitis. Notes on the study in general: Both synovial fluid and blood in reactive arthritis had previously been reported to carry some motif variants. Clones linked with disease were CD8+ and fairly uncommon in the peripheral blood.

This chain uses TRBV9 with TRBJ2-1; weak D call: TRBD2 (6 bases). Sequences were obtained from blood, either unsorted or a sorted T cell fraction (not recorded which). The sequence was collected from a male donor with ankylosing spondylitis or in good health (not recorded which). As DNA, the CDR3 is TGTGCCAGCAGCGTAGCTCGGGGGAAGGTTAATGAGCAGTTCTTC. Translation: CASSVARGKVNEQFF. The variable domain in full, completed from reference TRBV9 and TRBJ2-1, reads DSGVTQTPKHLITATGQRVTLRCSPRSGDLSVYWYQQSLDQGLQFLIQYYNGEERAKGNILERFSAQQFPDLHSELNLSSLELGDSALYFCASSVARGKVNEQFFGPGTRLTVL.